The rows below give T cell receptor beta chains drawn from one sample of a study of blood T cell repertoires in COVID-19. TCRdb's table, derived via immunoSEQ multiplex PCR, lists solely in-frame clones and lacks some. The sample lists approximately 200,000 clones, around 94% seen once, with 0.76% in the top ten. The sequenced sample was peripheral blood. The receptor set was obtained from a young man with COVID-19, enrolled during active disease. Each CDR3 is given with its conserved first and last residue. The D gene is left open where the match is weak. Some rows have no size entry. The others give once, few or many, or a class for an expanded clone.

CDR3 length	V gene	J gene	D gene	clone size	CDR3 DNA	CDR3 protein
15	TRBV19	TRBJ2-3	NA	NA	TGTGCCAGTAGTATCACAGGTTTATCGACAGATACGCAGTATTTT	CASSITGLSTDTQYF
16	TRBV10-2	TRBJ2-1	TRBD2	once	TGCGCCAGCAGTGACCAACTAGCGGGGGGCTTCAATGAGCAGTTCTTC	CASSDQLAGGFNEQFF
12	TRBV19	TRBJ1-1	TRBD1	NA	TGTGCCAGTAGTATAACCACAGGGGGGTCTTTCTTT	CASSITTGGSFF
13	TRBV7-9	TRBJ1-1	NA	NA	TGTGCCAGCAGCGAGGGGGTGAACACTGAAGCTTTCTTT	CASSEGVNTEAFF
14	TRBV6-6	TRBJ1-1	NA	NA	TGTGCCAGCGGCCACCCGGGGGAGGGCACTGAAGCTTTCTTT	CASGHPGEGTEAFF
15	TRBV7-2	TRBJ2-2	NA	NA	TGTGCCAGCAGCTTACTCCAACACACCACCGGGGAGCTGTTTTTT	CASSLLQHTTGELFF
15	TRBV4-2	TRBJ1-1	NA	NA	TGTGCCAGCAGCCAAGGAAATGGGGGCAACACTGAAGCTTTCTTT	CASSQGNGGNTEAFF
16	TRBV5-1	TRBJ2-1	TRBD2	NA	TGCGCCAGCAGCTTGGACGGTAGCGGGGGGTACAATGAGCAGTTCTTC	CASSLDGSGGYNEQFF
17	TRBV3-1/TRBV3-2	TRBJ2-7	NA	NA	TGTGCCAGCAGCCCCTCCCCGTCAGGGGTGAGCTCCTACGAGCAGTACTTC	CASSPSPSGVSSYEQYF
13	TRBV19	TRBJ2-7	TRBD1	NA	TGTGCCAGTAGTGCCGGACAGGGGTACGAGCAGTACTTC	CASSAGQGYEQYF
14	TRBV7-9	TRBJ1-1	NA	NA	TGTGCCAGCAGCTTAGCTCTAGCGGCCACTGAAGCTTTCTTT	CASSLALAATEAFF
12	TRBV29-1	TRBJ1-1	TRBD1	NA	TGCAGCGTTGATAGGGACAGGCTGGAAGCTTTCTTT	CSVDRDRLEAFF
14	TRBV7-9	TRBJ1-1	NA	NA	TGTGCCAGCAGCTTCTCGGTTGTTAACACTGAAGCTTTCTTT	CASSFSVVNTEAFF
15	TRBV6-6	TRBJ2-2	TRBD1	NA	TGTGCCAGCAGTAAACAGGGGGCGGGGACCGGGGAGCTGTTTTTT	CASSKQGAGTGELFF
14	TRBV9	TRBJ2-5	NA	NA	TGTGCCAGCAGCCTAAGTTCTGGTGAAGAGACCCAGTACTTC	CASSLSSGEETQYF
16	TRBV19	TRBJ1-5	TRBD1	NA	TGTGCCAGTAGTATCCGGGACAGAGCTAGCAATCAGCCCCAGCATTTT	CASSIRDRASNQPQHF
13	TRBV3-1/TRBV3-2	TRBJ1-2	TRBD1	NA	TGTGCCAGCAGCCACGGGACAGCCCTCGGAGACACCTTC	CASSHGTALGDTF
16	TRBV5-1	TRBJ2-7	TRBD1	NA	TGCGCCAGCAGCTTGGAGTACGGAGGACAGGGTGACGAGCAGTACTTC	CASSLEYGGQGDEQYF
16	TRBV4-1	TRBJ1-6	NA	NA	TGCGCCAGCAGCGAGGGGGGAGGGGGATATAATTCACCCCTCCACTTT	CASSEGGGGYNSPLHF
13	TRBV27	TRBJ2-7	NA	NA	TGTGCCAGCAGCCTACGTCAGGGTGACGAGCAGTACTTC	CASSLRQGDEQYF
15	TRBV14	TRBJ2-1	NA	NA	TGTGCCAGCAGCCAAGATGGGGGGACTTGGAATGAGCAGTTCTTC	CASSQDGGTWNEQFF
14	TRBV19	TRBJ2-7	TRBD1	NA	TGTGCCAGTAGCATGACAGGGAGCTCCTACGAGCAGTACTTC	CASSMTGSSYEQYF
16	TRBV7-6	TRBJ2-7	TRBD1	NA	TGTGCCAGCAGCTTAGCGGCCGGGACAGGAACCTACGAGCAGTACTTC	CASSLAAGTGTYEQYF
13	TRBV2	TRBJ2-7	TRBD2	NA	TGTGCCAGCAGAGTCGGGGGGAGTTACGAGCAGTACTTC	CASRVGGSYEQYF
14	TRBV29-1	TRBJ1-1	TRBD1	NA	TGCAGCGTTCTGGGGGGACAGACGAACACTGAAGCTTTCTTT	CSVLGGQTNTEAFF
13	TRBV7-3	TRBJ1-5	NA	once	TGTGCCAGCAGCCCGTCTCGCAATCAGCCCCAGCATTTT	CASSPSRNQPQHF
14	TRBV20-1	TRBJ1-5	TRBD1	NA	TGCAGTGCTAGTGAGGGACAGGGAAATCAGCCCCAGCATTTT	CSASEGQGNQPQHF
12	TRBV5-6	TRBJ1-1	NA	NA	TGTGCCAGCAGCTCCCCCCCCGCTGAAGCTTTCTTT	CASSSPPAEAFF
13	TRBV9	TRBJ1-2	NA	NA	TGTGCCAGCAGCGTTATCGACGGGGGTGGCTACACCTTC	CASSVIDGGGYTF
12	TRBV12-3/TRBV12-4	TRBJ1-2	NA	NA	TGTGCCAGCAGTCAATTCAACTATGGCTACACCTTC	CASSQFNYGYTF
15	TRBV27	TRBJ1-6	TRBD1	once	TGTGCCAGCAGACGTTGGACAGGGACAGGTTCACCCCTCCACTTT	CASRRWTGTGSPLHF
16	TRBV9	TRBJ2-7	TRBD2	NA	TGTGCCAGCAGCGTAGCTCAAGCGGGGGTAATGGGGGAGCAGTACTTC	CASSVAQAGVMGEQYF
15	TRBV28	TRBJ1-2	TRBD1	NA	TGTGCCAGCAGTTTGGGGGACAGGGTGAACTATGGCTACACCTTC	CASSLGDRVNYGYTF
14	TRBV6-5	TRBJ2-7	TRBD1	NA	TGTGCCAGCAAGAGGACAGGGCAGAACTACGAGCAGTACTTC	CASKRTGQNYEQYF
13	TRBV5-4	TRBJ1-4	TRBD1	NA	TGTGCCAGCAGCGCAGGACAGGGGGGCGCCGATGCTTTT	CASSAGQGGADAF
14	TRBV19	TRBJ1-2	NA	NA	TGTGCCAGTAGTTCGCGCGTAGGGGTTGGTGGCTACACCTTC	CASSSRVGVGGYTF
15	TRBV4-1	TRBJ1-4	NA	few	TGCGCCAGCAGCCAAGCCGGGACTGGATATGAAAAACTGTTTTTT	CASSQAGTGYEKLFF
14	TRBV6-1	TRBJ1-1	TRBD1	NA	TGTGCCAGCAGTGAAGTGGGGCCAGGGGGTCTAGCTTTCTTT	CASSEVGPGGLAFF
12	TRBV5-6	TRBJ1-2	NA	NA	TGTGCCAGCAGCTCTGGAGTGCGGGGCTACACCTTC	CASSSGVRGYTF
13	TRBV12-3/TRBV12-4	TRBJ2-7	TRBD1	NA	TGTGCCAGCAGACAGGGGAGAGTGAGGGAGCAGTACTTC	CASRQGRVREQYF
14	TRBV19	TRBJ1-1	NA	once	TGTGCCAGTAGTCCTGGACAGACCAACACTGAAGCTTTCTTT	CASSPGQTNTEAFF
14	TRBV19	TRBJ2-4	NA	NA	TGTGCCAGTAGTATAGAAGGGGCGAAAAACATTCAGTACTTC	CASSIEGAKNIQYF
16	TRBV6-1	TRBJ1-3	NA	once	TGTGCCAGCAGTGAATCCTGGACAACCTCTGGAAACACCATATATTTT	CASSESWTTSGNTIYF
16	TRBV4-1	TRBJ1-4	NA	NA	TGCGCCAGCAGGAAAGAAGCGGGGGCGCAGGGGGAAAAACTGTTTTTT	CASRKEAGAQGEKLFF
12	TRBV29-1	TRBJ1-2	NA	NA	TGCAGCGTTGACTCAGGGAACTATGGCTACACCTTC	CSVDSGNYGYTF